This record looks at one T cell receptor (beta chain) sequence and its context. Its cognate antigen has yet to be identified. No base-level quality is on record; no much larger clone is a single base apart. These data are taken from a study of blood T cell repertoires in COVID-19 (dated by TCRdb to the early 2020s). General notes on the study: The collaborator samples originated in the United States, Italy and Spain and spanned the acute and convalescent phases of COVID-19. The prospective study material was composed of cDNA or gDNA derived from T cells, B-cell-depleted T cells, or PBMCs. The dataset comprised deeply sampled blood TCRbeta repertoires from subjects exposed to, actively infected with, or recovered from COVID-19. Samples were obtained from the ongoing ImmuneRACE study (first 160 participants) and from about 1,300 subjects provided by 6 global collaborators. Where HLA class I and class II types were available, the types were taken from metadata supplied by the sample provider, not from assay-based typing. A de-identified subject ID, COVID-19 status, age in years and sex were almost always included in the sample metadata. The repertoires were released in a freely available public database meant as a resource for research on the immune response to SARS-CoV-2. Points the paper makes about the study in general: The amount of clinical and demographic metadata varied by source and participant and was provided uncurated.

In Seattle, one collaborating source enrolled patients while the infection was active and tracked those patients longitudinally over the course of disease. Whole blood was collected in K2EDTA tubes by collaborating institutions according to the institutions' own protocols. Collaborator samples were shipped for TCRbeta analysis as frozen whole blood, isolated PBMCs, or DNA extracted from either sample type. TCRbeta CDR3 regions were amplified from genomic DNA using the immunoSEQ Assay, a bias-controlled multiplex PCR. As for the original processing: Within the assay, amplification of reference gene primers was used to estimate how many nucleated cells each sample contained. To quantify the absolute abundance of each unique TCRbeta CDR3 rearrangement, sequence reads were collapsed and filtered. Productive Simpson clonality was computed per sample as the square root of Simpson's diversity index over productive rearrangements. TCRdb limited this immuneACCESS table to in-frame rearrangements with V and J called. A share of clones is missing; checked studies link under half to unresolved V genes, and the rest is unexplained. V, J and clone size are taken as reported in that table, and D and trimming were inferred from the DNA itself. For this sample there are over 90,000 clones; over 65% appear just once. The ten largest make up 3% to 4% of the sample.

Trimming at the junction amounts to 3 bases on V and 0 bases on J, and the germline ends lie 13 bases apart. The CDR3 numbers 15 residues from cysteine through phenylalanine. Left in the record is the CDR3 DNA by itself, 45 bases read in frame from the first base. CDR1 SGHNT and CDR2 YYREEE are derived from the germline V gene (reference sequence). The chain is assembled from TRBV5-4 and TRBJ2-7, with TRBD1 perhaps the D gene, on 5 matching bases. Sequenced input: peripheral blood. The sequence derives from a man between 65 and 79 years old with COVID-19, enrolled during active disease. The CDR3 region has the sequence CASSSYQGSSYEQYF. The DNA sequence is as follows: TGTGCCAGCAGCTCCTACCAGGGCAGCTCCTACGAGCAGTACTTC.